What follows describes a single T cell receptor beta chain. Its antigen is currently unknown. The data stem from a study of T cells in Graves' hyperthyroidism and ophthalmopathy. Study details: At the time of initial diagnosis and before any treatment, peripheral blood was collected. Study-wide results and limits: A model built on 13 V-J features separated ophthalmopathy from stable hyperthyroidism.

For the diagnoses, clinical symptoms, serum thyroxine and TRAb, thyroid ultrasound and orbital computed tomography were used. An approximately 10 ml volume of fresh peripheral blood provided the PBMCs. V dropped 1 base and J dropped 6 bases, with 14 bases sitting between them. Looked up from germline, CDR1 is MNHEY and CDR2 is SVGEGT. CDR3 length equals 15 residues. RNA transcripts gave rise to amplified TCR beta CDR3 regions. When the TCR CDR3 underwent first-round RT-PCR, the HTBI primer set was used. TCRdb used MiXCR to reprocess the multiplex PCR reads, holding one entry per CDR3 protein. The repertoire holds about 300,000 distinct CDR3 sequences, over 15% seen once, with around a third in the top ten.

The chain has TRBV6-2 or TRBV6-3 and TRBJ2-3, with D perhaps TRBD1 (7 bases). The receptor was derived from a man between 25 and 39 years old with Graves' hyperthyroidism. The specimen sequenced was blood. The CDR3 spells CASSYLGGTADTQYF. The DNA of the CDR3 is TGTGCCAGCAGTTACTTGGGCGGGACAGCGGATACGCAGTATTTT.